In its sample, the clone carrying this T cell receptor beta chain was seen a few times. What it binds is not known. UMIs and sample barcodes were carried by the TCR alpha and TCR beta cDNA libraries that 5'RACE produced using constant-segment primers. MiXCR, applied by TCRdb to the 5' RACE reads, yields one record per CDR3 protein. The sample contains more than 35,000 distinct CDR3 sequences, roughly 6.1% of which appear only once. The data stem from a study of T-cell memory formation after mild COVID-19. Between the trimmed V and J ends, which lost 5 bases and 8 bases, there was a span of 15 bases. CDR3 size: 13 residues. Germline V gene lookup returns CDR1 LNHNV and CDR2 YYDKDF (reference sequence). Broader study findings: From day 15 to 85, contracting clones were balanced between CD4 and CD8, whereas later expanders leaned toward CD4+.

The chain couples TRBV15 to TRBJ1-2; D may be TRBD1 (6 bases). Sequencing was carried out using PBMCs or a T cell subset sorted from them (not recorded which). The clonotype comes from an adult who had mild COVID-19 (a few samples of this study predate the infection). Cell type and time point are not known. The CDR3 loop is CATSVGGAGGYTF. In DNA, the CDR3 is TGTGCCACCAGCGTTGGGGGCGCGGGCGGCTACACCTTC.